These 23 T cell receptor beta chains originate from one sample sequenced in a study of circulating and synovial CD4+ cells in juvenile arthritis. Repertoires were generated with immunoSEQ multiplex PCR, while TCRdb's copy carries only in-frame clones and drops some. This sample has some 35,000 clones, with roughly 96% found just once. The material sequenced was CD4+ T cells from blood. All receptors come from a human donor with juvenile idiopathic arthritis.

The chain combines TRBV7-3 with TRBJ2-1; 7 bases fit TRBD1. The V and J ends lost 4 bases and 0 bases, in that order; junction bases with no gene match: 6. The germline V gene encodes CDR1 SGHTA and CDR2 FQGTGA. This CDR3 comprises 16 residues. CDR3 bases: TGTGCCAGCAGCTCCGGACAGGCCAGCTCCTACAATGAGCAGTTCTTC. Protein sequence: CASSSGQASSYNEQFF.

The chain joins TRBV6-5 to TRBJ2-7; the D gene is possibly TRBD1 (6 bases). This CDR3 comprises 14 residues. Germline V gene sequence: CDR1 MNHEY, CDR2 SVGAGI. Trimming stripped 5 bases from V and 2 bases from J, with 13 bases between. The CDR3 spells CASSPNRETYEQYF. The CDR3 coding sequence is TGTGCCAGCAGTCCTAACAGGGAAACCTACGAGCAGTACTTC.

The rearrangement uses TRBV30 and TRBJ2-7; 12 bases map to TRBD1. Germline-derived CDR1 and CDR2 are GTSNPN and SVGIG (reference sequence). Unmatched junction bases numbered 10, after V lost 4 bases and J lost 6 bases. CDR3 length equals 15 residues. The CDR3 is CAWKARGQGAFEQYF. CDR3 DNA: TGTGCCTGGAAGGCTCGGGGACAGGGGGCTTTCGAGCAGTACTTC. The full variable domain, rest sourced from reference TRBV30 and TRBJ2-7, is SQTIHQWPATLVQPVGSPLSLECTVEGTSNPNLYWYRQAAGRGLQLLFYSVGIGQISSEVPQNLSASRPQDRQFILSSKKLLLSDSGFYLCAWKARGQGAFEQYFGPGTRLTVT.

This clone has only one observation. This rearrangement joins TRBV30 to TRBJ2-7; TRBD1 agrees at 7 bases. The junction had 9 bases not matched to a gene; V was cut back by 0 bases and J by 1 base. The CDR3 contains 16 residues. From germline, CDR1 is GTSNPN and CDR2 SVGIG (reference sequence). CDR3 sequence reads: CAWSVKGTAISYEQYF. In nucleotides, the CDR3 is TGTGCCTGGAGTGTAAAAGGGACAGCCATTTCCTACGAGCAGTACTTC.

CDR3 DNA: TGTGCCAGCAGTGAAAACTACAACTATGGCTACACCTTC. Translating gives CASSENYNYGYTF. The rearrangement joins TRBV25-1 to TRBJ1-2, with no clear D. Germline CDR1 reads MGHDK; CDR2 reads SYGVNS. The V end was cut by 2 bases, the J end by 2 bases, with 6 bases between. The CDR3 runs 13 residues.

This clone occurred once. The chain recombines TRBV9 with TRBJ2-3; 8 nucleotides align to TRBD2. CDR3 length: 13 amino acids. The trim removed 1 base at V and 5 bases at J, leaving 0 bases unmatched. CDR1 is SGDLS and CDR2 is YYNGEE in the germline V gene. CDR3 DNA: TGTGCCAGCAGCGTACTAGCGGGAGATACGCAGTATTTT. It specifies CASSVLAGDTQYF.

The chain is built from TRBV28 and TRBJ1-1; no clear D. Germline-derived CDR1 and CDR2 are MDHEN and SYDVKM. The CDR3 spans 15 residues. Trimming stripped 8 bases from V and 4 bases from J, with 20 bases between. The CDR3: CASPPRGVYGTEAFF. In nucleotides, the CDR3 is TGTGCCAGCCCTCCCCGAGGTGTATATGGCACTGAAGCTTTCTTT. Full variable domain (outside the CDR3, taken from reference TRBV28 and TRBJ1-1): DVKVTQSSRYLVKRTGEKVFLECVQDMDHENMFWYRQDPGLGLRLIYFSYDVKMKEKGDIPEGYSVSREKKERFSLILESASTNQTSMYLCASPPRGVYGTEAFFGQGTRLTVV.

Comments on this clone: The junction departs from germline at one end; a sequencing error may be responsible. V and J are TRBV15 and TRBJ1-4, with D unresolved. This CDR3 comprises 16 residues. Germline V gene sequence: CDR1 LNHNV, CDR2 YYDKDF (reference sequence). The CDR3 nucleotides read TGTGCCACCATCAGAGCTTCGTACAGTGCTAATGAAAAACTGTTTTTT. Amino acids: CATIRASYSANEKLFF.

The J gene is TRBJ1-1, the V gene TRBV10-3, with 9 bases matching TRBD1. Germline-derived CDR1 and CDR2 are ENHRY and SYGVKD. The CDR3 is 13 residues long. Unmatched junction bases numbered 8, after V lost 10 bases and J lost 5 bases. CDR3 nucleotides: TGTGCCACGGGGGGGGACAGGGTAACTGAAGCTTTCTTT. Protein: CATGGDRVTEAFF.

The chain employs TRBV9 and TRBJ1-5; D call uncertain. This CDR3 comprises 15 residues. Germline CDR1 and CDR2: SGDLS and YYNGEE. With 2 bases removed from V and 0 bases from J, the gap between germline ends came to 9 bases. The CDR3 region is CASSVDDYSNQPQHF. The CDR3 DNA follows: TGTGCCAGCAGCGTGGACGACTATAGCAATCAGCCCCAGCATTTT.

A note on this clone: Other nucleotide sequences from this sample produce the same CDR3. The rearrangement joins TRBV6-5 to TRBJ1-6; D is possibly TRBD1 (5 bases). This CDR3 comprises 14 residues. V was trimmed by 6 bases and J by 10 bases, leaving 16 bases between them. Germline-derived CDR1 and CDR2 are MNHEY and SVGAGI. DNA of the CDR3: TGTGCCAGCAGAATCGGGGGGGACGCATCACCCCTCCACTTT. Encoded protein: CASRIGGDASPLHF.

V usage is TRBV5-1 and J usage is TRBJ2-3; 8 bases are a match to TRBD2. Unmatched junction bases numbered 5, after V lost 0 bases and J lost 2 bases. This CDR3 comprises 16 residues. Germline assignment: CDR1 SGHRS and CDR2 YFSETQ. The CDR3 coding sequence is TGCGCCAGCAGCTTGGCCCTAGCGGGCTACACAGATACGCAGTATTTT. It translates to CASSLALAGYTDTQYF.

The rearrangement joins TRBV7-2 to TRBJ2-7, with 7 bases lining up with TRBD1. Unmatched junction bases numbered 18, after V lost 5 bases and J lost 2 bases. CDR3 size: 18 residues. Germline CDR1 reads SGHTA; CDR2 reads FQGNSA. The CDR3, as DNA: TGTGCCAGCAGCACGGGAATCAGACAGGGTGAATTCCCCTACGAGCAGTACTTC. This translates into CASSTGIRQGEFPYEQYF.

The genes are TRBV5-1 and TRBJ2-3; possible D gene TRBD2, 6 bases. From germline, CDR1 is SGHRS and CDR2 YFSETQ. The CDR3 extends over 14 amino acids. Trimming pared 7 bases from V and 3 bases from J, leaving 15 bases between. DNA for the CDR3: TGCGCCAGCCAGCCTGCGGGGAAGACAGATACGCAGTATTTT. This codes for CASQPAGKTDTQYF.

The chain employs TRBV13 and TRBJ1-1; 8 bases match TRBD1. The V gene end was trimmed by 0 bases and the J gene end by 5 bases; junction bases not matched to a gene: 8. CDR1 is PRHDT, CDR2 FYEKMQ, per germline (reference sequence). There are 16 residues in the CDR3. The CDR3 loop is CASSLGPRGTGTEAFF. As DNA, the CDR3 is TGTGCCAGCAGCTTAGGCCCACGGGGGACAGGTACTGAAGCTTTCTTT.

Only one count was recorded for this clone. The chain is built from TRBV9 and TRBJ2-4; D might be TRBD1 (6 bases). V gave up 0 bases and J gave up 1 base, with 8 bases separating them. CDR3 size: 15 residues. CDR1 and CDR2 (germline): SGDLS, YYNGEE. The CDR3 DNA sequence: TGTGCCAGCAGCGTAGAAACAGGGGCCAAAAACATTCAGTACTTC. Amino acid sequence: CASSVETGAKNIQYF. The full variable domain, with the rest looked up from reference TRBV9 and TRBJ2-4, is DSGVTQTPKHLITATGQRVTLRCSPRSGDLSVYWYQQSLDQGLQFLIQYYNGEERAKGNILERFSAQQFPDLHSELNLSSLELGDSALYFCASSVETGAKNIQYFGAGTRLSVL.

J is TRBJ1-1 and V is TRBV4-1; 11 bases match TRBD1. With 8 bases clipped from V and 5 bases from J, the junction kept 10 bases outside the gene matches. CDR1 is MGHRA and CDR2 is YSYEKL in the germline V gene. This CDR3 is 15 amino acids long. CDR3 sequence reads: CASRGQGAVGTEAFF. The CDR3 DNA reads TGCGCCAGCCGAGGACAGGGGGCAGTGGGTACTGAAGCTTTCTTT.

This clone was counted once. The chain uses TRBV28 and TRBJ2-1, with a weak D call TRBD2 (6 bases). The CDR3 has 16 amino acids. V lost 2 bases and J lost 0, with 11 bases in between. Looked up from germline, CDR1 is MDHEN and CDR2 is SYDVKM. The chain's CDR3 is CASSLAGGSSYNEQFF. CDR3 coding DNA: TGTGCCAGCAGTTTAGCCGGAGGGAGCTCCTACAATGAGCAGTTCTTC. The full variable domain, completed using reference TRBV28 and TRBJ2-1, is DVKVTQSSRYLVKRTGEKVFLECVQDMDHENMFWYRQDPGLGLRLIYFSYDVKMKEKGDIPEGYSVSREKKERFSLILESASTNQTSMYLCASSLAGGSSYNEQFFGPGTRLTVL.

The chain combines TRBV30 with TRBJ2-7; D might be TRBD1 (6 bases). V was clipped by 5 bases and J by 5 bases, with 13 bases between them. Germline V lookup: CDR1 GTSNPN, CDR2 SVGIG (reference sequence). The CDR3 loop spans 12 amino acids. The CDR3 here is CAWRTGIHEQYF. The CDR3, as DNA: TGTGCCTGGCGAACAGGGATCCACGAGCAGTACTTC.

The V call is TRBV15, the J call TRBJ1-1, with D hard to call. CDR3 size: 15 residues. Germline CDR1 is LNHNV and CDR2 is YYDKDF (reference sequence). Trimming left V 2 bases short and J 1 base short, with 11 bases between. In nucleotides, the CDR3 is TGTGCCACCAGCAGACTCCTACAGCAGAACACTGAAGCTTTCTTT. Translating gives CATSRLLQQNTEAFF.

The V gene is TRBV25-1, the J gene TRBJ1-4; the match to TRBD1 covers 8 bases. The CDR3 covers 17 residues. Germline CDR1 MGHDK, CDR2 SYGVNS. V shed 2 bases and J 4 bases; nucleotides not matched to a gene: 9. Written as DNA, the CDR3 is TGTGCCAGCAGTGAAAGTGTCAGGGGGCAAGTTAATGAAAAACTGTTTTTT. It translates to CASSESVRGQVNEKLFF.

This clone was counted a single time. The chain links TRBV6-6 to TRBJ1-5; TRBD1 matches 7 bases. CDR1 and CDR2 from the germline V gene are MNHNY and SVGAGI (reference sequence). The CDR3 runs to 15 residues. V lost 6 bases to trimming and J lost 5 bases; unmatched junction nucleotides: 10. CDR3 sequence reads: CASSKAGQGDQPQHF. For the CDR3, the DNA is TGTGCCAGCAGCAAAGCCGGGCAGGGGGATCAGCCCCAGCATTTT.

The genes are TRBV28 and TRBJ1-4; TRBD1 is a possible D gene (6 bases). V shed 7 bases and J shed 7 bases, with 13 bases lying between them. Germline CDR1 reads MDHEN; CDR2 reads SYDVKM. The CDR3 sequence is 13 residues long. The CDR3 is CASTGQPSEKLFF. DNA of the CDR3: TGTGCCAGCACTGGACAGCCGTCTGAAAAACTGTTTTTT.